Sequencing of this TCR beta chain was carried out in a study of cytomegalovirus exposure and HLA in healthy donors (dated by TCRdb to about 2017). For the study in its entirety: According to an earlier analysis of 587 of the donors, 150 million to 200 million T cells yielded 120 million or so unique TCR beta sequences and more than 250 Gb of sequence data. An early release covering over 500 HLA-typed donors comprised about 320 gigabases of sequencing data and approximately 80 million unique TCR sequences. Of the roughly 400 genotyped donors, over 80% were placed in the genetic ancestry cluster associated with self-reported Caucasian donors. The study aimed to test whether cataloging public T cell receptors could reveal signatures of past pathogen exposure. Using immunosequencing, the study profiled T cell repertoires from some 670 subjects and related those repertoires to cytomegalovirus serostatus. A separate validation cohort of over 95 different subjects was used in addition to the approximately 670-subject first cohort. High-throughput TCR immunosequencing, statistical association of individual TCRs with disease status, and machine learning were combined to predict cytomegalovirus infection status. To study patterns of TCR occurrence, a later analysis re-analyzed previously published TCR beta repertoires from more than 550 donors and added high-resolution HLA genotyping. The later analysis used no new phenotypic data to find candidate immune exposures, relying instead on TCR beta sequences and their occurrence across donors. An earlier analysis of around 540 of the donors applied high-throughput TCR beta sequencing to assess whether each TCR beta V gene segment acted as functional or pseudogenic. Alongside the repertoire data, information on donor age, sex, ethnicity and CMV serostatus was compiled. A later genetic analysis took genome-wide SNP genotypes for 398 of the 666 donors and used that subset as a discovery cohort. All discovery cohort repertoires had been generated using a single sequencing platform. HLA typing covered class I and class II loci at four-digit resolution. Typing coverage differed by locus: A, B, C, DRB1 and DQB1 were typed in roughly 620-630 donors, DQA1 in around 500, DPA1 in 606, and DPB1 in around 440. A handful of DR-DQ haplotypes were handled as single units for association and clustering because linkage in the cohort was strong. Across around 400 genotyped donors of the cohort, an average of 235,054 unique TCR beta nucleotide sequences per donor were sequenced, and roughly a sixth of those sequences were non-productive.

This clone is categorized as medium-sized (0.01 to 0.1%). Its cognate antigen has yet to be identified. No base-level quality is on record; no much larger clone is a single base apart. From its cysteine to its phenylalanine, the CDR3 spans 15 amino acids. Just CDR3 DNA is preserved here, 45 bases in frame from base 1. The library came from the immunoSEQ multiplex PCR assay. The multiplex PCR relied on a mix of 60 forward primers for TCR Vbeta segments and 13 reverse primers for TCR Jbeta segments. The CDR3 region of rearranged TCR beta genes was amplified from genomic DNA by a multiplex PCR assay. Amplified TCR beta libraries were sequenced as 87-base-pair reads on the Illumina HiSeq System. As for how the authors treated the data: In a later analysis, some 80 million unique TCR beta chains were counted across the 666 repertoires, and roughly 11 million of these chains were shared by at least two donors. Raw reads were error-corrected and collapsed into unique sequences by a nearest-neighbor algorithm in which closely related sequences were merged to remove PCR and sequencing errors. Alignment of CDR3 sequences to IMGT reference sequences was used to assign V, D and J gene segments. Each retained sequence needed at least a six-nucleotide match to both a V gene segment and a J gene segment. Rearrangements were classified as productive when the CDR3 lacked stop codons and remained in frame with V and J, and all other rearrangements were classified as non-productive. CDR3 was defined according to IMGT convention as the region running from the second conserved V-encoded cysteine to the conserved J-encoded phenylalanine. In an earlier analysis of 500 to 650 of the donors, sequences lacking an unambiguous match to a single V gene segment were excluded. In an earlier analysis of some 590 of the donors, a V segment was called functional when productive rearrangements were above 56.7%, and segregating when the standard deviation between donors exceeded 5%. A statistical classification framework was built to diagnose cytomegalovirus status from the catalog of TCR beta chain sequences. V and J gene assignment, in a later analysis, came from comparing TCR nucleotide sequences with IMGT/GENE-DB human TR gene sequences. A later analysis assigned CDR3 sequences and most-parsimonious VDJ recombination scenarios with the TCRdist pipeline. A later analysis defined each TCR beta chain by its CDR3 amino acid sequence plus V-gene family, and excluded reads lacking a unique V-gene family. As a way to deal with suspected cross-contamination and a sequencing artifact, a later analysis dropped hundreds of nucleotide sequences that were highly shared and had low generation probability. In a later analysis, a clonal expansion index was calculated for each public chain from normalized within-repertoire ranks of inferred template counts. Generation probabilities in a later analysis came from a VDJ recombination model fitted to out-of-frame rearrangements, and those results were checked against IGoR. Hypergeometric tests were used in a later analysis to score TCR-TCR, TCR-HLA and TCR-CMV co-occurrence, with a repertoire-size bias correction applied to the TCR pairs. False discovery rates were estimated in a later analysis by permuting HLA or CMV assignments 20 times. In a later analysis, co-occurring TCRs were grouped with DBSCAN, and TCRdist sequence similarity was added when clustering was performed within HLA-allele-positive subsets. For co-occurrence clustering, repertoires with fewer than 30,000 or more than 120,000 public chains were excluded, along with roughly 5 repertoires with anomalous nucleotide sharing. In its TCRdb copy, this immuneACCESS table keeps in-frame sequences only and misses some clones. Where compared with another copy, unresolved V genes explain less than half of these, and the others have no known cause. V and J calls and clone size are given by that table; D and trimming were obtained from the DNA. The sample table holds about 170,000 clones, of which about three quarters were seen once. Of the sample, roughly 0.82% is held by the ten largest clones.

The cohort consisted of approximately 670 healthy bone marrow donors. At the time of sampling, every cohort member was nominally healthy, though immune exposures that went unrecorded were likely present. The donor tested CMV seronegative and was one of the 352 seronegative cohort members. Each donor provided a peripheral blood sample, and peripheral blood mononuclear cells were used for TCR beta sequencing. Genomic DNA extraction from the blood cell samples was performed with the Qiagen DNeasy Blood Extraction Kit. The study at large found these results: Roughly uniform sequencing depth across donors was assumed in presence/absence analyses, although this assumption may not hold. In this cohort, only TCR beta chains were sequenced, and detectable features were limited by the absence of alpha or paired-chain data. Some IMGT-functional V segments, including TRBV6-2 and TRBV6-3, could not be distinguished by the 87-base-pair reads and were therefore excluded. Correlated functional status among segregating V segments might be attributable to linkage disequilibrium, but an unknown experimental factor could not be ruled out. The study gave a list of some 150 TCR beta chains associated with cytomegalovirus. According to a later analysis, most CMV-associated TCR beta chains appeared to be HLA-restricted, and the HLA associations seemed to be driven largely by CMV exposure. The only immune exposure information available for the cohort was CMV serostatus. The authors suggested that the approach could potentially be extended to other disease states and immunological phenotypes. In an earlier analysis of some 540 of the donors, most TCR beta V segments appeared in productive rearrangements about 87% or about 30% of the time, broadly matching IMGT annotations. A cluster of highly shared sequence variants was judged likely to be a technical artifact of the sequencing pipeline. In vitro tests confirmed that three of the cytomegalovirus-associated TCR beta chains recognize cytomegalovirus antigens. In a later analysis, the rate of TCR association differed among HLA loci, with DRB1 alleles having the most associated TCRs and HLA-C alleles having the fewest. Compared with equally common non-associated chains, HLA-associated TCR beta chains in a later analysis were more clonally expanded and had lower generation probabilities. In a later genetic analysis, a missense DCLRE1C variant was associated with V-gene and J-gene trimming of TCR beta chains, and the association was replicated in an independent cohort. According to a later genetic analysis, donors in an Asian-associated ancestry cluster had fewer N-insertions in productive TCRs than the approximately 670-donor mean. Because HLA typing was missing for some donors at each locus, association tests included only the typed subset. When HLA alleles, especially DR and DQ, strongly co-occurred, attributing TCR associations to individual alleles was difficult. A further reported finding was that TCR beta sequences accurately predicted the HLA-A and HLA-B alleles for most subjects in the first cohort. While some public TCRs were present in many individuals, most TCR sequences turned up only very rarely across donors. Because counts were too low, some 16 rarely observed V segments, including chromosome 9 orphons, were excluded from the earlier analysis of about 500 of the donors. Specific HLA alleles were associated with 15,000 to 20,000 TCR beta sequences at a false discovery rate of 0.05 in a later analysis. The classifier was reported to diagnose cytomegalovirus status with high specificity and sensitivity in both the original cohort and the validation cohort. According to a later analysis, parvovirus B19, influenza, CMV and Epstein-Barr virus appeared linked to several top co-occurrence clusters.

The receptor was isolated from a female donor in good health and CMV-seronegative. Recombination joined TRBV12-2 with TRBJ2-1; TRBD2 is the table's D call, not checked against the DNA. TRBV12-2 is flagged as a pseudogene. The material sequenced was PBMCs. The nucleotide sequence is given as TGTGCAAGTCGGTCGGGAGGGAGCTCCTACAATGAGCAGTTCTTC. It encodes CASRSGGSSYNEQFF.